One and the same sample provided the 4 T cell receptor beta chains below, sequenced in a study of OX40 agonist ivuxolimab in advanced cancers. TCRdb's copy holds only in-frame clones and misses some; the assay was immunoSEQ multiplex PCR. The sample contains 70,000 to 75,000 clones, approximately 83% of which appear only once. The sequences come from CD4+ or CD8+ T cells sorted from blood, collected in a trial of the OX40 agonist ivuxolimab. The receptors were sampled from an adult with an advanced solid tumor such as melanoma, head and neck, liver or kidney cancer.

The CDR3 DNA follows: TGTGCCAGCAGCGCGGGACTATCGTCCTACGAGCAGTACTTC. Encoded protein: CASSAGLSSYEQYF. The rearrangement uses TRBV9 and TRBJ2-7; TRBD2 aligns across 7 bases. This CDR3 has 14 residues. Trimming cost V 3 bases and J 1 base; bases outside gene matches: 4. Germline V gene data show CDR1 as SGDLS and CDR2 as YYNGEE.

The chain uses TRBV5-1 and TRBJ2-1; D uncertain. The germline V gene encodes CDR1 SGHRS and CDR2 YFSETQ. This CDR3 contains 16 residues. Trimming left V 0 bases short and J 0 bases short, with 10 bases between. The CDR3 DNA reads TGCGCCAGCAGCTTGGCCGGAATCACCTCCTACAATGAGCAGTTCTTC. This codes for CASSLAGITSYNEQFF.

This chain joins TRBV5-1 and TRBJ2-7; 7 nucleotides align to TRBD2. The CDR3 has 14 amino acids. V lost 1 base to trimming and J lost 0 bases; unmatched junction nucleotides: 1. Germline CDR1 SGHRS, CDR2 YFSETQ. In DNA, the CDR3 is TGCGCCAGCAGCTTGTCGGGAGGCTCCTACGAGCAGTACTTC. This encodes CASSLSGGSYEQYF.

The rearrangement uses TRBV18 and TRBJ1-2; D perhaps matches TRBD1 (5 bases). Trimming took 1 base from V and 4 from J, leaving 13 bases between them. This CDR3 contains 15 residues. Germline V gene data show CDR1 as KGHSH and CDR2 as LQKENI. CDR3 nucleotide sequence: TGTGCCAGCTCACCACAGGGCCTTGGGGCCTATGGCTACACCTTC. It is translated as CASSPQGLGAYGYTF.